These T cell receptor beta chains were read from a single sample in a study. Each CDR3 protein is one row after TCRdb ran MiXCR on the 5' RACE reads. This sample has 50,000 to 75,000 distinct CDR3 sequences, with 22% found just once. The sample comprised memory CD4+ T cells sorted from a lymph node. The origin of the receptors is a female donor with breast cancer. Each CDR3 is given with its conserved first and last residue. D genes are given only for firm matches. Expanded clones are given a class, and other clones once, few, many or no size at all.

NA | 15 | TRBJ2-7 | TRBV5-1 | few | CASSRLAEQIYEQYF | TGCGCCAGCAGCCGTCTAGCCGAACAGATCTACGAGCAGTACTTC
TRBD1 | 17 | TRBJ1-1 | TRBV4-1 | few | CASSRPSGTGLNTEACF | TGCGCCAGCAGCCGCCCGTCTGGGACAGGGTTGAACACTGAAGCTTGCTTT
TRBD1 | 14 | TRBJ1-2 | TRBV7-9 | few | CASSMDRGNYGYTF | TGTGCCAGCAGCATGGACAGGGGGAACTATGGCTACACCTTC
NA | 15 | TRBJ2-5 | TRBV7-2 | few | CASSATGRGGETQYF | TGTGCCAGCAGCGCAACGGGTCGGGGTGGAGAGACCCAGTACTTC
NA | 13 | TRBJ2-1 | TRBV24-1 | few | CATSVAAMGEQFF | TGTGCCACCAGTGTCGCCGCTATGGGGGAGCAGTTCTTC
NA | 16 | TRBJ1-6 | TRBV7-2 | NA | CASSAPAGSLYSPLHF | TGTGCCAGCAGCGCGCCAGCGGGCAGCCTCTATTCACCCCTCCACTTT
NA | 16 | TRBJ2-2 | TRBV11-2 | NA | CASSSRTGSNTGELFF | TGTGCCAGCAGCTCCAGGACTGGCTCGAACACCGGGGAGCTGTTTTTT
TRBD1 | 12 | TRBJ1-1 | TRBV5-6 | few | CASSLGQGKAFF | TGTGCCAGCAGCTTGGGACAGGGGAAAGCTTTCTTT
TRBD1 | 16 | TRBJ2-1 | TRBV6-1 | few | CASRRRQGPAGNEQFF | TGTGCCAGCAGGAGAAGACAGGGGCCCGCGGGAAATGAGCAGTTCTTC
NA | 13 | TRBJ1-1 | TRBV6-6 | NA | CASRGGMNTEALF | TGTGCCAGCAGGGGTGGAATGAACACAGAAGCTCTCTTT
NA | 14 | TRBJ1-1 | TRBV5-1 | medium-sized | CASSLEDGGTEAFF | TGCGCCAGCAGCTTGGAGGACGGGGGAACTGAAGCTTTCTTT